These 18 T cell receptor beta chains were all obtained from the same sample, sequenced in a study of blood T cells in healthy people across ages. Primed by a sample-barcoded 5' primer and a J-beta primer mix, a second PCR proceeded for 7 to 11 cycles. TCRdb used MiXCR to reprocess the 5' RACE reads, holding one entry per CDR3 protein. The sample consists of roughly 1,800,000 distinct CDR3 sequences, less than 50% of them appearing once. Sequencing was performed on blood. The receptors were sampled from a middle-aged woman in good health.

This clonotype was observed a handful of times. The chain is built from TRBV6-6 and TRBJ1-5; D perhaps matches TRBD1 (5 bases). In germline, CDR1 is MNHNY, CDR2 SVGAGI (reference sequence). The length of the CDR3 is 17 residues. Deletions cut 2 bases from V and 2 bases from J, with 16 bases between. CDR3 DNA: TGTGCCAGCAGTTACCCTCTCAGGGAGGCGCGCAATCAGCCCCAGCATTTT. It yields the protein CASSYPLREARNQPQHF.

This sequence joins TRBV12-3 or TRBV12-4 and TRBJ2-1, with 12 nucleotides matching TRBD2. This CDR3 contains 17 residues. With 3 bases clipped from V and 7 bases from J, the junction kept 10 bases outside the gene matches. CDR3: CASSFGSASGGANEQFF. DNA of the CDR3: TGTGCCAGCAGTTTTGGGTCTGCTAGCGGGGGGGCAAATGAGCAGTTCTTC.

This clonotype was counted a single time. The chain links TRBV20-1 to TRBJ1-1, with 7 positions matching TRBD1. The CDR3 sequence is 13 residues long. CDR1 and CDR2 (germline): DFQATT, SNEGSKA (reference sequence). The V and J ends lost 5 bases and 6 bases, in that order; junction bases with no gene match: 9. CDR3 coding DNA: TGCAGTGCTTATTCGACAGGGCTCCCTGAAGCTTTCTTT. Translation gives CSAYSTGLPEAFF.

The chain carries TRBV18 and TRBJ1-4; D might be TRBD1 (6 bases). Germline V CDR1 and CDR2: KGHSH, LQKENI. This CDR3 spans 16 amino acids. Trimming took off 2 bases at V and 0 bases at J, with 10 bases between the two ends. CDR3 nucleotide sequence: TGTGCCAGCTCACCATTCCAGGGGACAACTAATGAAAAACTGTTTTTT. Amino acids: CASSPFQGTTNEKLFF. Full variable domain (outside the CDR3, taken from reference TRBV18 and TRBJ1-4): NAGVMQNPRHLVRRRGQEARLRCSPMKGHSHVYWYRQLPEEGLKFMVYLQKENIIDESGMPKERFSAEFPKEGPSILRIQQVVRGDSAAYFCASSPFQGTTNEKLFFGSGTQLSVL.

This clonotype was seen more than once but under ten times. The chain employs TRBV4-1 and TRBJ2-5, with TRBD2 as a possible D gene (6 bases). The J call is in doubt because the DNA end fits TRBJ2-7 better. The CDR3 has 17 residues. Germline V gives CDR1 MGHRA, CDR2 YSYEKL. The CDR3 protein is CASSQDFVGGLGYEQYF. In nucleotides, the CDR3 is TGCGCCAGCAGCCAAGATTTTGTAGGAGGGCTTGGGTACGAGCAGTACTTC.

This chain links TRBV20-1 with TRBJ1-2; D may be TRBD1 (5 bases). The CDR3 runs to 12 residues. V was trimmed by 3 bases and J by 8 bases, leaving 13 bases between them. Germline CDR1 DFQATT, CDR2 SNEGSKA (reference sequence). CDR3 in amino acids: CSARSGPGGYTF. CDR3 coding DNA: TGCAGTGCTAGGTCAGGGCCAGGCGGCTACACCTTC.

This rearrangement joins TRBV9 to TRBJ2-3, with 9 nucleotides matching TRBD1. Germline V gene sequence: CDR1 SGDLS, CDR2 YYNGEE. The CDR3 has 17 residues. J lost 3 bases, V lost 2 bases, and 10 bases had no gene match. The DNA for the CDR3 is TGTGCCAGCAGCGTTGGGTTATGGGACAGGGTAACAGATACGCAGTATTTT. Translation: CASSVGLWDRVTDTQYF. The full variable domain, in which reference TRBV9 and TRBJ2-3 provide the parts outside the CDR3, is DSGVTQTPKHLITATGQRVTLRCSPRSGDLSVYWYQQSLDQGLQFLIQYYNGEERAKGNILERFSAQQFPDLHSELNLSSLELGDSALYFCASSVGLWDRVTDTQYFGPGTRLTVL.

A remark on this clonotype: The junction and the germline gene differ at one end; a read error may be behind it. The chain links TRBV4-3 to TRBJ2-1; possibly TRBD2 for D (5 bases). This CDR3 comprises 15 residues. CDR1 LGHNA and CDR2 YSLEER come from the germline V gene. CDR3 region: CAGSQVGSSYNEQFF. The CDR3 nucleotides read TGCGCCGGCAGCCAAGTGGGGAGCTCCTACAATGAGCAGTTCTTC.

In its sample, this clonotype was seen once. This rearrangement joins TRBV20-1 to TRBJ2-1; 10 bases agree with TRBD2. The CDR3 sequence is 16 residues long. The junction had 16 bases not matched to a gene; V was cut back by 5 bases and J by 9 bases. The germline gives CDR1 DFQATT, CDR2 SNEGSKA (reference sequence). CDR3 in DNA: TGCAGTGCTCTAGAGTCTGTAGCGGGGGGCCCGGGTGAGCAGTTCTTC. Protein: CSALESVAGGPGEQFF.

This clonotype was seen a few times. The CDR3 loop is CASRFMFSLGYTF. In DNA, the CDR3 is TGCGCCAGCAGATTCATGTTTTCTCTCGGCTACACCTTC. The chain links TRBV5-1 to TRBJ1-2; no definite D call. The CDR3 sequence is 13 residues long. Per germline, CDR1 SGHRS and CDR2 YFSETQ. Trimming removed 5 bases from V and 8 bases from J, with 16 bases in between.

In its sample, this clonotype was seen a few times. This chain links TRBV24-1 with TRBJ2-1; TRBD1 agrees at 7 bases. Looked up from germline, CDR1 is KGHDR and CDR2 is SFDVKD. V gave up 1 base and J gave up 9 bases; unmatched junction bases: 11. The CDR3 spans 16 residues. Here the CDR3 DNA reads TGTGCCACCAGTGATTTAGGGACGGGACAGATTAGTGAGCAGTTCTTC. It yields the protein CATSDLGTGQISEQFF.

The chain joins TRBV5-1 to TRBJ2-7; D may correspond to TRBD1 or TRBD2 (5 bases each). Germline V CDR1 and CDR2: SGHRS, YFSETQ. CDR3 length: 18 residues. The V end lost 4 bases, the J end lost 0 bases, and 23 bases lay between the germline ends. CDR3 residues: CASSPRSPGTVSSYEQYF. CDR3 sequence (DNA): TGCGCCAGCAGCCCGAGGTCTCCCGGGACGGTGAGCTCCTACGAGCAGTACTTC.

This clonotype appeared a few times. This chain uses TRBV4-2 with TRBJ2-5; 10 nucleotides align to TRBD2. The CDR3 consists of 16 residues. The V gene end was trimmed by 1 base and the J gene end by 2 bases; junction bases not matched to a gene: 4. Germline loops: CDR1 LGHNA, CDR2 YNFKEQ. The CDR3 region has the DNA TGTGCCAGCAGCCAAGGCTTTAGCGGGGGGCAAGAGACCCAGTACTTC. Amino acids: CASSQGFSGGQETQYF.

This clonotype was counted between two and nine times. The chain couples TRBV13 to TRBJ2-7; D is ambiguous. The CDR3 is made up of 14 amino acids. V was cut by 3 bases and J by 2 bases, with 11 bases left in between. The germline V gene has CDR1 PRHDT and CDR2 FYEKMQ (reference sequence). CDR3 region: CASSFQTRAYEQYF. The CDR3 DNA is TGTGCCAGCAGCTTCCAGACCAGAGCCTACGAGCAGTACTTC.

In nucleotides, the CDR3 is TGTGCCAGCAGCCCCCCGGATTGGACAGATTATGGCTACACCTTC. This sequence encodes CASSPPDWTDYGYTF. The chain couples TRBV7-6 to TRBJ1-2; maybe TRBD1 (6 bases). V was trimmed by 5 bases and J by 5 bases, leaving 18 bases between them. Germline-derived CDR1 and CDR2 are SGHVS and FNYEAQ. CDR3 length: 15 amino acids.

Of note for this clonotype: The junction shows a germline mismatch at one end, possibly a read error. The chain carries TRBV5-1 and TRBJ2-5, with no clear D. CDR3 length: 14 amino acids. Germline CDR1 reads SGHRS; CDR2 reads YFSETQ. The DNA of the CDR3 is TGTGCCAGCAGTTTCGTAACAGTACAAGAGACCCAGTACTTC. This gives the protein CASSFVTVQETQYF.

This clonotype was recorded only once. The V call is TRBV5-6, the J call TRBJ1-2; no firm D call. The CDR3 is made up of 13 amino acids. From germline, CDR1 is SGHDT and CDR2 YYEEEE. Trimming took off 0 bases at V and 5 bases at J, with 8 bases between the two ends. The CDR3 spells CASSLAEWYGYTF. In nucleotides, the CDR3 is TGTGCCAGCAGCTTGGCCGAGTGGTATGGCTACACCTTC.

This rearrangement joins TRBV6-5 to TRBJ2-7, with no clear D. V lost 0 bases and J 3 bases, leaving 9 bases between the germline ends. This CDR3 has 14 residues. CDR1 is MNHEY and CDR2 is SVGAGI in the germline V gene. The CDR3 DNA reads TGTGCCAGCAGTTACTCACATGGAAGCTACGAGCAGTACTTC. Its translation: CASSYSHGSYEQYF.